This passage covers 26 T cell receptor beta chains from one sample sequenced in a study of metastatic and nonmetastatic thyroid tumors. TCRdb re-clonotyped the PCR reads through MiXCR. The table has fewer than 55,000 clones, about 16% seen once; the top ten hold approximately 23%. No patient received treatment before thyroid surgery. The source material was blood. The receptors come from a female donor with papillary thyroid cancer or a benign thyroid nodule (not recorded which). Some clones in this sample may be carry-over from other donors' samples.

About this clone itself: A much larger clonotype is one base distant, so this may be a read error. This chain connects TRBV3-1 to TRBJ1-1, with D unclear. Germline loops: CDR1 LGHDT, CDR2 YNNKEL (reference sequence). V was pared by 9 bases and J by 5 bases, with 13 bases between. The CDR3 is 12 amino acids. CDR3 region: CARRAAGTEAFF. In DNA, the CDR3 is TGTGCCAGACGGGCGGCGGGGACTGAAGCTTTCTTT.

This clone showed up many times. The rearrangement joins TRBV19 to TRBJ2-1; D uncertain. The germline CDR1 and CDR2 sequences are LNHDA and SQIVND (reference sequence). V lost 1 base to trimming and J lost 4 bases, with 14 bases between them. The CDR3 length is 16 residues. The CDR3 region has the DNA TGTGCCAGTAGTATAGTTAGGGCAGGAGAGTACAATGAGCAGTTCTTC. Translated: CASSIVRAGEYNEQFF.

At least ten counts were recorded for this clone. The V and J genes are TRBV20-1 and TRBJ1-3; the D is unclear. V lost 0 bases, J lost 0 bases, and 9 bases lay in between. From germline, CDR1 is DFQATT and CDR2 SNEGSKA (reference sequence). CDR3 length equals 15 residues. The CDR3 is CSAREAGFSGNTIYF. DNA of the CDR3: TGCAGTGCTAGAGAGGCCGGCTTCTCTGGAAACACCATATATTTT.

This clone was counted many times. The chain recombines TRBV3-1 with TRBJ2-3; D may be TRBD2 (6 bases). The CDR3 has 14 amino acids. The germline V gene has CDR1 LGHDT and CDR2 YNNKEL (reference sequence). With 4 bases removed from V and 3 bases from J, the gap between germline ends came to 11 bases. The CDR3 nucleotides read TGTGCCAGCAGCCCCCGGGAGTATACAGATACGCAGTATTTT. Amino acid sequence: CASSPREYTDTQYF.

This clone appeared many times. One end of the junction varies from germline; a read error may be responsible. V and J are TRBV7-9 and TRBJ2-2, with D perhaps TRBD2 (6 bases). Germline CDR1 SEHNR, CDR2 FQNEAQ (reference sequence). CDR3 length: 11 amino acids. CDR3 sequence reads: CASSLRGEPFF. In nucleotides, the CDR3 is TGTGCCAGCAGCTTACGCGGGGAGCCGTTTTTT.

This clone was counted ten times or more. V gene TRBV11-3 combines with J gene TRBJ2-7, with a possible D match to TRBD2 (5 bases). This CDR3 has 15 amino acids. V was clipped by 5 bases and J by 3 bases, with 17 bases between them. Germline CDR1 SGHNT, CDR2 YENEEA. The CDR3 DNA reads as TGTGCCAGCAGCGCCCGGCCTCCGGGGAGCTACGAGCAGTACTTC. Its protein is CASSARPPGSYEQYF.

Many counts were recorded for this clone. The chain uses TRBV3-1 and TRBJ2-2; 7 bases align to TRBD2. Germline CDR1 reads LGHDT; CDR2 reads YNNKEL (reference sequence). V shed 3 bases and J 1 base; nucleotides not matched to a gene: 8. The CDR3 has 17 amino acids. CDR3 nucleotide sequence: TGTGCCAGCAGCCAGATGGGACGCGGGAGGAACACCGGGGAGCTGTTTTTT. Its protein is CASSQMGRGRNTGELFF. The full variable domain, its missing parts supplied by reference TRBV3-1 and TRBJ2-2, is DTAVSQTPKYLVTQMGNDKSIKCEQNLGHDTMYWYKQDSKKFLKIMFSYNNKELIINETVPNRFSPKSPDKAHLNLHINSLELGDSAVYFCASSQMGRGRNTGELFFGEGSRLTVL.

As to this clone: A much larger clone lies a single base off, so this may be a read error. For the CDR3, the DNA is TGTGCCAGCTCACCATCCGACGGAGATAATCAGCCCCAGCATTTT. Its translation: CASSPSDGDNQPQHF. The chain has TRBV18 and TRBJ1-5; D ambiguous. V was trimmed by 2 bases and J by 4 bases, leaving 12 bases between them. CDR3 length: 15 residues. CDR1 and CDR2 (germline): KGHSH, LQKENI.

This clone was detected many times. Relative to the germline gene, one junction end is altered; a read error may explain this. The rearrangement uses TRBV6-5 and TRBJ2-1, with TRBD1 matching 10 bases. Germline values: CDR1 MNHEY, CDR2 SVGAGI. CDR3 length equals 13 residues. CDR3 loop: CASSYSRTGGTIF. The CDR3 bases are TGTGCCAGCAGTTACTCCAGGACAGGGGGTACGATCTTC.

This clone was observed at least ten times. At one of its ends the junction is not consistent with the germline gene, which may arise from a read error. This CDR3 is CASGLVLAGGPSSGANVPTF. CDR3 DNA sequence: TGTGCTAGTGGTTTGGTACTAGCGGGAGGGCCCAGCTCTGGGGCCAACGTCCCGACTTTC. The chain couples TRBV12-5 to TRBJ2-6; the match to TRBD2 covers 13 bases. The CDR3 totals 20 residues. Germline V gene sequence: CDR1 LGHNT, CDR2 FRNRAP.

This clone appeared a few times. A clone one base away is much larger, so this may be a read error. The chain is built from TRBV29-1 and TRBJ2-5; TRBD2 matches at 7 bases. CDR1 is SQVTM and CDR2 is ANQGSEA in the germline V gene. The CDR3 loop spans 14 amino acids. The CDR3 region is CSVEGFDAGETKYF. The CDR3 bases are TGCAGCGTTGAAGGGTTCGACGCGGGGGAGACCAAGTACTTC.

This clone has at least ten counts. This could be a read error, since a much larger clone is one nucleotide away. The chain combines TRBV25-1 with TRBJ2-2; 12 nucleotides match TRBD1. The V and J ends lost 4 bases and 6 bases, in that order; junction bases with no gene match: 6. This CDR3 comprises 16 residues. CDR1 is MGHDK and CDR2 is SYGVNS in the germline V gene. CDR3 sequence: CASSAGTGGPAGELFF. CDR3 sequence (DNA): TGTGCCAGCAGTGCCGGGACAGGGGGCCCGGCCGGGGAGCTGTTTTTT. The full variable domain, in which reference TRBV25-1 and TRBJ2-2 provide the parts outside the CDR3, is EADIYQTPRYLVIGTGKKITLECSQTMGHDKMYWYQQDPGMELHLIHYSYGVNSTEKGDLSSESTVSRIRTEHFPLTLESARPSHTSQYLCASSAGTGGPAGELFFGEGSRLTVL.

Points on this clone: This may arise from a read error, as a much more abundant clone is one base away. The sample contains more than one DNA sequence encoding this CDR3. J is TRBJ1-5 and V is TRBV30; D gene unclear. CDR3 length: 14 amino acids. From germline, CDR1 is GTSNPN and CDR2 SVGIG (reference sequence). CDR3 nucleotides: TGTGCCTGGAGTGGCGGAACAGACAATCAGCCCCAACATTTT. Amino acid sequence: CAWSGGTDNQPQHF.

This clone was seen at least ten times. The V and J genes are TRBV4-2 and TRBJ2-2, with D perhaps matching TRBD2 (5 bases). Trimming took 0 bases from V and 0 from J, leaving 11 bases between them. CDR1 and CDR2 from the germline V gene are LGHNA and YNFKEQ. The CDR3 totals 17 residues. For the CDR3, the DNA is TGTGCCAGCAGCCAAGATTCGCTAGCCGCGAACACCGGGGAGCTGTTTTTT. Translated: CASSQDSLAANTGELFF.

This clone came up a few times. One end of the junction is discordant with germline, which a read error may explain. The chain carries TRBV6-1 and TRBJ2-3; possible D gene TRBD2, 6 bases. There are 12 residues in the CDR3. Germline-derived CDR1 and CDR2 are MNHNS and SASEGT. The CDR3 sequence is CSSSAGSYTQYF. In nucleotides, the CDR3 is TGTTCCAGCAGTGCGGGGTCATATACGCAGTATTTT.

There are many counts of this clone. This chain joins TRBV20-1 and TRBJ2-3; the match to TRBD2 covers 7 bases. The trim removed 7 bases at V and 4 bases at J, leaving 8 bases unmatched. This CDR3 region has 13 residues. CDR1 DFQATT and CDR2 SNEGSKA come from the germline V gene (reference sequence). The CDR3 protein is CSVVGGPADTQYF. The CDR3 DNA reads as TGCAGTGTGGTGGGAGGGCCCGCAGATACGCAGTATTTT.

This clone has at least ten counts. The chain has TRBV12-3 or TRBV12-4 and TRBJ2-7, with TRBD2 matching 8 bases. The CDR3 contains 15 residues. Trimming at V came to 7 bases and at J to 3 bases, leaving 11 bases not matched to a gene. Here the CDR3 reads CASTRAGAELYEQYF. The CDR3 region has the DNA TGTGCCAGCACCCGAGCGGGAGCCGAACTCTACGAGCAGTACTTC.

The chain links TRBV24-1 to TRBJ2-5, with a possible D match to TRBD1 (5 bases). This CDR3 is 16 amino acids long. Germline CDR1 KGHDR, CDR2 SFDVKD. Trimming left V 1 base short and J 0 bases short, with 11 bases between. The CDR3 sequence is CATSDLSRANQETQYF. The CDR3, as DNA: TGTGCCACCAGTGATTTATCCAGGGCTAACCAAGAGACCCAGTACTTC.

This chain links TRBV25-1 with TRBJ2-2; D gene uncertain. V was trimmed by 5 bases and J by 6 bases, leaving 10 bases between them. Germline V gene lookup returns CDR1 MGHDK and CDR2 SYGVNS. The CDR3 loop spans 13 amino acids. The CDR3 sequence is CASSRGTAGELFF. The CDR3 bases are TGTGCCAGCAGTCGCGGAACCGCCGGGGAGCTGTTTTTT.

The CDR3 here is CASSVGELEETQYF. The CDR3 coding sequence is TGTGCCAGCAGCGTAGGTGAACTGGAAGAGACCCAGTACTTC. This chain connects TRBV9 to TRBJ2-5; D unresolved. Germline-derived CDR1 and CDR2 are SGDLS and YYNGEE. V was clipped by 0 bases and J by 3 bases, with 9 bases between them. The CDR3 runs 14 residues.

In the case of this clone: A read error may explain this, as a much larger clone is one base away. The genes are TRBV5-4 and TRBJ2-6, with D maybe TRBD2 (5 bases). Looked up from germline, CDR1 is SGHNT and CDR2 is YYREEE (reference sequence). This CDR3 spans 15 amino acids. The CDR3 protein is CASILEASGANVLTF. In DNA form, the CDR3 reads TGTGCCAGCATCTTGGAGGCCTCTGGGGCCAACGTCCTGACTTTC.

This clone has a count of ten or more. The CDR3 is CASTPGPGNGYTF. The CDR3 region has the DNA TGTGCCAGTACCCCAGGTCCGGGGAATGGCTACACCTTC. The chain is built from TRBV19 and TRBJ1-2; D unresolved. The CDR3 runs to 13 residues. Germline assignment: CDR1 LNHDA and CDR2 SQIVND (reference sequence). Trimming removed 7 bases from V and 6 bases from J, with 15 bases in between.

This clone has ten or more counts. CDR3 in amino acids: CASSSRQGTYTEAFF. The CDR3, as DNA: TGTGCCAGCAGTTCTCGACAGGGTACGTACACTGAAGCTTTCTTT. The genes are TRBV6-2 or TRBV6-3 and TRBJ1-1; 7 bases agree with TRBD1. The CDR3 spans 15 residues. Per the germline V gene, CDR1 is MNHEY and CDR2 is SVGEGT. With 4 bases clipped from V and 3 bases from J, the junction kept 8 bases outside the gene matches.

There are many counts of this clone. The genes are TRBV20-1 and TRBJ2-1, with TRBD2 matching over 7 bases. The CDR3 consists of 14 residues. Unmatched junction bases numbered 9, after V lost 5 bases and J lost 5 bases. Germline V gene lookup returns CDR1 DFQATT and CDR2 SNEGSKA (reference sequence). CDR3: CSAPPGRADNEQFF. The CDR3 bases are TGCAGTGCTCCTCCGGGGAGGGCCGACAATGAGCAGTTCTTC.

This clone was counted many times. The chain is built from TRBV11-3 and TRBJ1-1, with no clear D. This CDR3 contains 14 residues. Germline CDR1 reads SGHNT; CDR2 reads YENEEA. Deletions cut 5 bases from V and 11 bases from J, with 21 bases between. The CDR3 region is CASSELRNGGGAFF. The CDR3 nucleotides are TGTGCCAGCAGCGAGCTACGTAATGGCGGCGGTGCTTTCTTT.

Turning to this clone: Being one base from a much bigger clone, this may be a read error. The J gene is TRBJ2-2, the V gene TRBV3-1, with D possibly being TRBD2 (6 bases). CDR1 is LGHDT and CDR2 is YNNKEL in the germline V gene (reference sequence). The length of the CDR3 is 13 residues. The CDR3 here is CASSLGGTGELFF. CDR3 in DNA: TGTGCCAGCAGCCTCGGAGGGACCGGGGAGCTGTTCTTT.